Listed here are 28 T cell receptor beta chains from one sample, sequenced in a study of patients and donors after allogeneic stem cell transplantation. Each CDR3 protein gets one entry after TCRdb re-called the RT-PCR reads with MiXCR. The data contain some 960,000 distinct CDR3 sequences, roughly 17% of them singletons. Sequenced sample: blood, either unsorted or a sorted T cell fraction (not recorded which). These receptors were taken from a human donor who was either an allogeneic HSCT recipient or a stem cell or donor lymphocyte infusion donor (not recorded which). It is not recorded whose cells these are; they may come from a transplant donor.

This clonotype was detected ten times or more. This rearrangement joins TRBV6-2 or TRBV6-3 to TRBJ2-7; no clear D. Looked up from germline, CDR1 is MNHEY and CDR2 is SVGEGT. This CDR3 has 11 amino acids. V was clipped by 5 bases and J by 10 bases, with 12 bases between them. Here the CDR3 reads CASSRVGFQYF. DNA of the CDR3: TGTGCCAGCAGTCGCGTCGGGTTCCAGTACTTC.

The gene calls are TRBV20-1 and TRBJ2-7, with D possibly matching TRBD1 (6 bases). Trimming took off 6 bases at V and 2 bases at J, with 20 bases between the two ends. The CDR3 has 15 amino acids. Germline V gives CDR1 DFQATT, CDR2 SNEGSKA (reference sequence). For the CDR3, the DNA is TGCAGTGCGGTAGGGACATCCAAAGGAGCCTACGAGCAGTACTTC. This encodes CSAVGTSKGAYEQYF.

This clonotype has more than one count but fewer than ten. The V gene is TRBV20-1, the J gene TRBJ2-3; 7 bases fit TRBD2. Per the germline V gene, CDR1 is DFQATT and CDR2 is SNEGSKA (reference sequence). The ends lost 5 bases at V and 0 bases at J; junction bases unmatched: 11. This CDR3 comprises 16 residues. This CDR3 is CSARGASGSSTDTQYF. The CDR3 coding sequence is TGCAGTGCTCGCGGGGCTAGCGGTTCTAGCACAGATACGCAGTATTTT.

The chain carries TRBV9 and TRBJ1-4; D remains unclear. From germline, CDR1 is SGDLS and CDR2 YYNGEE. V was cut by 0 bases and J by 6 bases, with 24 bases left in between. The CDR3 is 19 amino acids. The CDR3: CASSVERGFTTTRDEKLFF. CDR3 DNA: TGTGCCAGCAGCGTAGAAAGAGGGTTTACCACCACCAGAGATGAAAAACTGTTTTTT.

The V and J genes are TRBV12-3 or TRBV12-4 and TRBJ1-5; 7 positions agree with TRBD1. This CDR3 is built from 16 residues. The V segment lost 5 bases and the J segment 0 bases; nucleotides outside the gene matches: 7. CDR3 nucleotide sequence: TGTGCCAGCAGTCTCGGACAGGCTAATAGCAATCAGCCCCAGCATTTT. Protein: CASSLGQANSNQPQHF.

The chain is built from TRBV5-1 and TRBJ1-1; D gene uncertain. This CDR3 has 13 amino acids. Between the trimmed V and J ends, which lost 1 base and 5 bases, there was a span of 9 bases. The germline V gene has CDR1 SGHRS and CDR2 YFSETQ. The CDR3 region is CASSLIIRTEAFF. Here the CDR3 DNA reads TGCGCCAGCAGCTTGATTATTCGGACTGAAGCTTTCTTT.

The chain joins TRBV7-8 to TRBJ2-3; tentatively, D is TRBD2 (5 bases). The V and J ends lost 1 base and 1 base respectively, with 12 bases between them. CDR3 length: 16 amino acids. Germline-derived CDR1 and CDR2 are SGHVS and FQNEAQ. CDR3 amino acids: CASSLVGGSGTDTQYF. As DNA, the CDR3 is TGTGCCAGCAGCTTAGTAGGAGGTTCTGGCACAGATACGCAGTATTTT. Supplemented by reference TRBV7-8 and TRBJ2-3, the full variable domain reads GAGVSQSPRYKVAKRGQDVALRCDPISGHVSLFWYQQALGQGPEFLTYFQNEAQLDKSGLPSDRFFAERPEGSVSTLKIQRTQQEDSAVYLCASSLVGGSGTDTQYFGPGTRLTVL.

In this sample, this clonotype turned up many times. The chain carries TRBV4-3 and TRBJ1-1, with a possible D match to TRBD1 (6 bases). Between the trimmed V and J ends, which lost 0 bases and 5 bases, there was a span of 10 bases. Germline CDR1 is LGHNA and CDR2 is YSLEER. The CDR3 spans 14 residues. CDR3 region: CASSQETGMTEAFF. The CDR3 DNA is TGCGCCAGCAGCCAAGAAACAGGGATGACTGAAGCTTTCTTT.

This clonotype was seen only a few times. The CDR3 nucleotides read TGCGCCAGCACGTCTACTAGCGGGAGAATACAGTTCTTC. Protein: CASTSTSGRIQFF. The chain is built from TRBV5-1 and TRBJ2-1, with 11 bases lining up with TRBD2. Germline loops: CDR1 SGHRS, CDR2 YFSETQ. The V segment lost 6 bases and the J segment 13 bases; nucleotides outside the gene matches: 9. The CDR3 extends over 13 amino acids.

This clonotype occurred a few times. The genes are TRBV7-9 and TRBJ1-1; 8 nucleotides line up with TRBD1. In germline, CDR1 is SEHNR, CDR2 FQNEAQ (reference sequence). V trimming: 5 bases; J trimming: 4 bases; junction bases outside the gene matches: 12. This CDR3 contains 16 residues. The CDR3 DNA is TGTGCCAGCAGCGGACAGGGAATCATAGGCCGCACTGAAGCTTTCTTT. Translated: CASSGQGIIGRTEAFF.

With respect to this clonotype: One junction end disagrees with the germline gene, perhaps due to a read error. This chain joins TRBV27 and TRBJ2-2; 7 nucleotides align to TRBD2. The CDR3 consists of 16 residues. Germline V CDR1 and CDR2: MNHEY, SMNVEV (reference sequence). The CDR3 here is CASSLRAGKNTGELFF. In DNA form, the CDR3 reads TGTGCCAGCAGTTTAAGAGCGGGGAAGAACACCGGGGAACTGTTTTTT.

This clonotype was seen at least ten times. The chain combines TRBV12-3 or TRBV12-4 with TRBJ1-1; D gene unclear. The CDR3 loop spans 14 amino acids. Trimming shortened V by 6 bases and J by 6 bases, and 17 bases separated the two germline ends. The CDR3 DNA follows: TGTGCCAGCAGCCCCTGGAGGGCTGGCCCTGAAGCTTTCTTT. Translation gives CASSPWRAGPEAFF.

There are a few counts of this clonotype. The chain carries TRBV29-1 and TRBJ1-1; the D gene is possibly TRBD1 (5 bases). The CDR3 length is 14 residues. The V and J ends lost 6 bases and 1 base respectively, with 15 bases between them. Per the germline V gene, CDR1 is SQVTM and CDR2 is ANQGSEA. The DNA of the CDR3 is TGCAGCGTCCGGGGCCGGATGGGGAACACTGAAGCTTTCTTT. Protein sequence: CSVRGRMGNTEAFF.

V usage is TRBV3-1 and J usage is TRBJ2-7; D remains unclear. V gave up 1 base and J gave up 6 bases, with 7 bases separating them. This CDR3 spans 12 amino acids. Per germline, CDR1 LGHDT and CDR2 YNNKEL (reference sequence). DNA for the CDR3: TGTGCCAGCAGCCAAGGGAAAGGCGAGCAGTACTTC. It is translated as CASSQGKGEQYF.

This clonotype was picked up a small number of times. The chain has TRBV5-1 and TRBJ1-1; D remains ambiguous. Germline loops: CDR1 SGHRS, CDR2 YFSETQ. V was clipped by 4 bases and J by 2 bases, with 18 bases between them. The CDR3 is 16 amino acids. The CDR3 nucleotides are TGCGCCAGCAGCACTCTTACATCCGGGCAAAACACTGAAGCTTTCTTT. Encoded protein: CASSTLTSGQNTEAFF.

This clonotype has only a few counts. CDR3 region: CSASRQGHNEQFF. The DNA of the CDR3 is TGCAGCGCAAGCCGACAGGGGCACAATGAGCAGTTCTTC. The chain employs TRBV29-1 and TRBJ2-1; 8 bases agree with TRBD1. After removal of 7 bases from V and 5 bases from J, the junction contained 7 bases not matched to a gene. The germline CDR1 and CDR2 sequences are SQVTM and ANQGSEA. The CDR3 extends over 13 amino acids.

V is TRBV4-1 and J is TRBJ1-4, with a weak D call TRBD1 (5 bases). Germline V gives CDR1 MGHRA, CDR2 YSYEKL. The length of the CDR3 is 14 residues. V dropped 7 bases and J dropped 8 bases, with 17 bases sitting between them. The CDR3 spells CASKSVGTREKLFF. Here the CDR3 DNA reads TGCGCCAGCAAGAGCGTAGGGACTCGGGAAAAACTGTTTTTT.

In this sample, this clonotype turned up a few times. The CDR3: CASSFGLAGALTGELFF. In DNA form, the CDR3 reads TGTGCCAGCAGTTTCGGTCTAGCGGGGGCCCTCACCGGGGAGCTGTTTTTT. The V gene is TRBV12-3 or TRBV12-4, the J gene TRBJ2-2; 10 nucleotides line up with TRBD2. The junction had 8 bases not matched to a gene; V was cut back by 3 bases and J by 4 bases. The CDR3 is 17 amino acids.

This rearrangement joins TRBV2 to TRBJ2-2, with D perhaps TRBD2 (6 bases). This CDR3 region has 15 residues. Germline V gene data show CDR1 as SNHLY and CDR2 as FYNNEI. Trimming stripped 4 bases from V and 6 bases from J, with 15 bases between. The CDR3 bases are TGTGCCAGCAGTGCCGGGAGCAAGGGAGCCGGGGAGCTGTTTTTT. Its protein product is CASSAGSKGAGELFF. The complete variable domain, with remaining parts taken from reference TRBV2 and TRBJ2-2, reads EPEVTQTPSHQVTQMGQEVILRCVPISNHLYFYWYRQILGQKVEFLVSFYNNEISEKSEIFDDQFSVERPDGSNFTLKIRSTKLEDSAMYFCASSAGSKGAGELFFGEGSRLTVL.

This clonotype was seen a handful of times. Here the CDR3 DNA reads TGCGCCAGCAGCCAAAGCCCCCGACTCGGGCCCAATGAGCAGTTCTTC. It translates to CASSQSPRLGPNEQFF. The V gene is TRBV4-1, the J gene TRBJ2-1, with D unclear. Per the germline V gene, CDR1 is MGHRA and CDR2 is YSYEKL. This CDR3 has 16 amino acids. Between the trimmed V and J ends, which lost 2 bases and 6 bases, there was a span of 17 bases.

This clonotype was picked up a small number of times. The chain has TRBV12-5 and TRBJ1-1, with D possibly being TRBD1 (6 bases). Germline CDR1 LGHNT, CDR2 FRNRAP. This CDR3 contains 14 residues. Trimming stripped 5 bases from V and 1 base from J, with 11 bases between. The CDR3 protein is CASGLRQENTEAFF. DNA for the CDR3: TGTGCTAGTGGTCTCCGACAGGAGAACACTGAAGCTTTCTTT.

This clonotype has more than one count but fewer than ten. The genes are TRBV7-8 and TRBJ1-2; D possibly corresponds to TRBD1 (5 bases). Per the germline V gene, CDR1 is SGHVS and CDR2 is FQNEAQ. Trimming cost V 6 bases and J 2 bases, with 19 bases left between them. There are 16 residues in the CDR3. CDR3 residues: CASRLERGRVNYGYTF. The CDR3 region has the DNA TGTGCCAGCAGACTAGAGCGGGGCAGGGTGAACTATGGCTACACCTTC. Full variable domain (rest looked up from reference TRBV7-8 and TRBJ1-2): GAGVSQSPRYKVAKRGQDVALRCDPISGHVSLFWYQQALGQGPEFLTYFQNEAQLDKSGLPSDRFFAERPEGSVSTLKIQRTQQEDSAVYLCASRLERGRVNYGYTFGSGTRLTVV.

In this sample, this clonotype turned up a few times. V gene TRBV5-4 combines with J gene TRBJ1-2; D is undetermined. Trimming left V 3 bases short and J 2 bases short, with 14 bases between. Looked up from germline, CDR1 is SGHNT and CDR2 is YYREEE (reference sequence). This CDR3 spans 15 amino acids. The CDR3 spells CASSSQLQENYGYTF. The CDR3 DNA reads TGTGCCAGCAGCTCTCAACTCCAGGAGAACTATGGCTACACCTTC.

This clonotype has just a few counts. This chain links TRBV5-1 with TRBJ1-2; D call uncertain. V lost 0 bases and J lost 4, with 10 bases in between. Per the germline V gene, CDR1 is SGHRS and CDR2 is YFSETQ. CDR3 length equals 14 residues. This CDR3 reads CASSLVPQTYGYTF. As DNA, the CDR3 is TGCGCCAGCAGCTTGGTCCCACAGACCTATGGCTACACCTTC. The complete variable domain, with remaining parts taken from reference TRBV5-1 and TRBJ1-2, reads KAGVTQTPRYLIKTRGQQVTLSCSPISGHRSVSWYQQTPGQGLQFLFEYFSETQRNKGNFPGRFSGRQFSNSRSEMNVSTLELGDSALYLCASSLVPQTYGYTFGSGTRLTVV.

This clonotype was observed a handful of times. This chain joins TRBV5-1 and TRBJ1-1; TRBD1 might be the D (5 bases). CDR3 size: 16 residues. Germline CDR1 SGHRS, CDR2 YFSETQ. V lost 4 bases to trimming and J lost 4 bases, with 20 bases between them. CDR3 residues: CASSPGLLSVVTEAFF. Written as DNA, the CDR3 is TGCGCCAGCAGCCCGGGACTCTTAAGTGTTGTCACTGAAGCTTTCTTT.

This clonotype was found a few times. J is TRBJ2-1 and V is TRBV6-1; D unclear. CDR1 is MNHNS, CDR2 SASEGT, per germline. The length of the CDR3 is 15 residues. V lost 6 bases to trimming and J lost 4 bases, with 16 bases between them. Here the CDR3 reads CASRHAGAFYNEQFF. In DNA, the CDR3 is TGTGCCAGCAGACACGCCGGTGCCTTTTACAATGAGCAGTTCTTC.

This clonotype has only a few counts. The V and J genes are TRBV20-1 and TRBJ2-1; D not resolved. With 1 base removed from V and 7 bases from J, the gap between germline ends came to 8 bases. The CDR3 has 12 amino acids. The V gene's germline CDR1 is DFQATT and CDR2 SNEGSKA (reference sequence). The CDR3 region has the DNA TGCAGTGCTAGAGGAGTAAAGAATGAGCAGTTCTTC. Translating it yields CSARGVKNEQFF.

The chain couples TRBV12-3 or TRBV12-4 to TRBJ2-7; 7 bases are a match to TRBD1. The CDR3 has 15 residues. The J segment lost 4 bases and the V segment lost 5 bases, leaving 11 bases of the junction unmatched. In DNA form, the CDR3 reads TGTGCCAGCAGTCCGAGACCGGGACAGCAATACGAGCAGTACTTC. It translates to CASSPRPGQQYEQYF.